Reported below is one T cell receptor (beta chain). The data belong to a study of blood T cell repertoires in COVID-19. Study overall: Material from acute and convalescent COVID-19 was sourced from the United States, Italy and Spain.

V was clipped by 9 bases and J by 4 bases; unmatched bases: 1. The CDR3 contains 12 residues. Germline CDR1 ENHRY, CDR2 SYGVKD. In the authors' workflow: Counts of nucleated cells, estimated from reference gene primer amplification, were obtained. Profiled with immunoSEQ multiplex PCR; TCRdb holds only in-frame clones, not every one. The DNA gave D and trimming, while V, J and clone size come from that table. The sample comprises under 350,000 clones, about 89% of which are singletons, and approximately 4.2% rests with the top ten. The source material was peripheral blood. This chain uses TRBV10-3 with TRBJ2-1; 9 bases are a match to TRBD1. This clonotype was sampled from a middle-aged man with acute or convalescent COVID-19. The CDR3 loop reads CAMGQGYNEQFF. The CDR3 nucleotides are TGTGCCATGGGACAGGGATACAATGAGCAGTTCTTC.